These 18 T cell receptor beta chains originate from one sample sequenced in a study of monozygotic twins with inflammatory bowel disease. From its re-call of the 5' RACE reads, TCRdb lists each CDR3 protein once, without DNA. This sample's clone table lists approximately 100,000 distinct CDR3 sequences. The sequenced sample consisted of blood. The receptors shown here come from a human donor with ulcerative colitis or Crohn's disease, or a healthy co-twin of an affected twin (not recorded which).

The chain is built from TRBV7-2 and TRBJ2-5; TCRdb selects TRBD2, and the lack of DNA leaves this call unchecked. This CDR3 has 16 residues. Per germline, CDR1 SGHTA and CDR2 FQGNSA. The CDR3 sequence: CASSLDYAGGGETQYF.

The chain uses TRBV7-9 and TRBJ2-2; TCRdb's D call, TRBD1, is unchecked because there is no DNA. Per germline, CDR1 SEHNR and CDR2 FQNEAQ (reference sequence). This CDR3 contains 15 residues. Here the CDR3 reads CASSHQNRVTGELFF.

V gene TRBV2 combines with J gene TRBJ2-3; TCRdb calls TRBD1, which cannot be checked without DNA. This CDR3 comprises 17 residues. CDR1 and CDR2 from the germline V gene are SNHLY and FYNNEI. The CDR3 spells CASSFKDRGGSTDTQYF.

V is TRBV4-1 and J is TRBJ2-2; TCRdb returns TRBD2, unconfirmable since there is no DNA. The CDR3 consists of 13 residues. Germline CDR1 and CDR2: MGHRA and YSYEKL. The chain's CDR3 is CASSPSAGGELFF.

The CDR3 protein is CASRSHPGLAIGTQYF. This chain uses TRBV7-3 with TRBJ2-5; TCRdb's D gene call, TRBD2, goes unchecked for lack of DNA. Looked up from germline, CDR1 is SGHTA and CDR2 is FQGTGA. The CDR3 length is 16 residues. Full variable domain (rest looked up from reference TRBV7-3 and TRBJ2-5): GAGVSQTPSNKVTEKGKYVELRCDPISGHTALYWYRQSLGQGPEFLIYFQGTGAADDSGLPNDRFFAVRPEGSVSTLKIQRTERGDSAVYLCASRSHPGLAIGTQYFGPGTRLLVL.

This CDR3 reads CASSLRLGETQYF. The chain couples TRBV11-2 to TRBJ2-5. Germline values: CDR1 SGHAT, CDR2 FQNNGV. CDR3 length: 13 amino acids.

CDR3 residues: CASSPHSRETQYF. The rearrangement joins TRBV7-2 to TRBJ2-5. In germline, CDR1 is SGHTA, CDR2 FQGNSA. The CDR3 sequence is 13 residues long.

This chain links TRBV7-2 with TRBJ2-7; TCRdb reports TRBD1, a call that lacks DNA to check it against. In germline, CDR1 is SGHTA, CDR2 FQGNSA. This CDR3 has 12 amino acids. The CDR3 loop reads CASSSRPVEQYF.

V is TRBV6-1 and J is TRBJ1-4; absent DNA, TCRdb's TRBD1 call cannot be checked. CDR1 is MNHNS and CDR2 is SASEGT in the germline V gene. The CDR3 spans 15 residues. This CDR3 is CASSEAQGWVEKLFF.

The rearrangement links TRBV7-2 to TRBJ2-2; TCRdb returns TRBD2, unconfirmable since there is no DNA. The CDR3 is 15 residues long. Germline CDR1 reads SGHTA; CDR2 reads FQGNSA. The CDR3 is CASSITGLNTGELFF.

The V gene is TRBV9, the J gene TRBJ1-4. The CDR3 length is 16 residues. Germline CDR1 SGDLS, CDR2 YYNGEE. CDR3 sequence: CASSVSALGTNEKLFF.

The rearrangement uses TRBV12-3 or TRBV12-4 and TRBJ1-5; TCRdb picks TRBD1, but there is no DNA to check that call. CDR3 length: 15 amino acids. CDR3 residues: CASRPRDSSNQPQHF.

The chain is built from TRBV7-2 and TRBJ2-7; the TRBD1 assignment by TCRdb is unverifiable without DNA. The CDR3 consists of 14 residues. CDR1 and CDR2 from the germline V gene are SGHTA and FQGNSA. CDR3 amino acids: CASSLINGRDEQYF.

The chain couples TRBV5-1 to TRBJ2-2; absent DNA, TCRdb's TRBD1 call cannot be checked. This CDR3 contains 16 residues. Germline CDR1 reads SGHRS; CDR2 reads YFSETQ. The CDR3 loop reads CASSLDVAGDTGELFF.

The chain carries TRBV28 and TRBJ1-6; the TRBD1 assignment by TCRdb is unverifiable without DNA. CDR1 is MDHEN, CDR2 SYDVKM, per germline. CDR3 length: 16 residues. CDR3 residues: CASIQGDNSYNSPLHF.

The chain carries TRBV4-1 and TRBJ2-4; with no DNA, the TCRdb D assignment of TRBD1 cannot be verified. The CDR3 runs to 14 residues. Germline V CDR1 and CDR2: MGHRA, YSYEKL. CDR3 loop: CASSVGTVGNIQYF.

CDR3 in amino acids: CSARDLRQGVYNEQFF. J is TRBJ2-1 and V is TRBV20-1; absent DNA, TCRdb's TRBD1 call cannot be checked. CDR3 length: 16 residues. Germline values: CDR1 DFQATT, CDR2 SNEGSKA (reference sequence).

The chain is built from TRBV5-6 and TRBJ1-1. This CDR3 is built from 12 residues. Germline V lookup: CDR1 SGHDT, CDR2 YYEEEE. The CDR3 here is CASIGTNTEAFF.